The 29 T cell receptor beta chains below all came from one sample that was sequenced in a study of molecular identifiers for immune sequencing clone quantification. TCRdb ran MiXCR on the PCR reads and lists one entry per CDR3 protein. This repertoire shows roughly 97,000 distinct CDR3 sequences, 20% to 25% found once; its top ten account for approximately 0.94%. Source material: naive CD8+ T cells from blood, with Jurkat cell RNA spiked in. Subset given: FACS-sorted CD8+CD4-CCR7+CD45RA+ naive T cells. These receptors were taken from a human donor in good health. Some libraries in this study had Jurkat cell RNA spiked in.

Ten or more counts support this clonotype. The CDR3 loop is CASGGVSTEAFF. The DNA of the CDR3 is TGTGCCAGTGGCGGGGTCTCCACTGAAGCTTTCTTT. The chain uses TRBV6-6 and TRBJ1-1, with D uncertain. The CDR3 runs to 12 residues. The V and J ends lost 9 bases and 4 bases respectively, with 12 bases between them. CDR1 is MNHNY and CDR2 is SVGAGI in the germline V gene (reference sequence).

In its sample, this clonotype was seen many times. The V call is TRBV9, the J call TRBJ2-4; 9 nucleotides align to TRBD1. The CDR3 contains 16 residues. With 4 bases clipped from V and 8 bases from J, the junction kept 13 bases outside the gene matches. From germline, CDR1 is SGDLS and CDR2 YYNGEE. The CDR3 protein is CASSPSGGQGWDIQYF. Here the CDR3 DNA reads TGTGCCAGCAGCCCCTCCGGGGGACAGGGCTGGGACATTCAGTACTTC.

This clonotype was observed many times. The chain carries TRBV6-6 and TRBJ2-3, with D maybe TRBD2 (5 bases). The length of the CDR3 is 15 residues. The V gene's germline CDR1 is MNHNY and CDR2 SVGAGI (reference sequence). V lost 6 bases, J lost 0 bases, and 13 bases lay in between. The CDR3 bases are TGTGCCAGCAGCCCCGAGGGCCTTAGCACAGATACGCAGTATTTT. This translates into CASSPEGLSTDTQYF.

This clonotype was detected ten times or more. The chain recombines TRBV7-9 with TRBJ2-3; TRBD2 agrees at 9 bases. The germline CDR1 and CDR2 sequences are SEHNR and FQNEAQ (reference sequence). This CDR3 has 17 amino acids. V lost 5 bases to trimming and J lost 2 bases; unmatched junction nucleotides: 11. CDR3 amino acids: CASSHNRGGGATDTQYF. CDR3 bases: TGTGCCAGCAGCCATAATCGTGGCGGGGGGGCCACAGATACGCAGTATTTT.

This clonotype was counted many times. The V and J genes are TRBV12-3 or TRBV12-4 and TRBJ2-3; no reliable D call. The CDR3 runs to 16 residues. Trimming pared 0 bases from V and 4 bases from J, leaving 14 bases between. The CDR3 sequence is CASSLASHSSADTQYF. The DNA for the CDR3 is TGTGCCAGCAGTTTAGCTTCCCACTCCTCCGCAGATACGCAGTATTTT.

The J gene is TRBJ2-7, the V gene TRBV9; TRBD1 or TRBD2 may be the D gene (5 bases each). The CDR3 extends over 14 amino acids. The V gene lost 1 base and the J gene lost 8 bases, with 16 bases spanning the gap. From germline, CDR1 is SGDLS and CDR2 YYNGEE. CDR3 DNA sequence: TGTGCCAGCAGCGTAAGGGACGGCTTTTACAAGCAGTACTTC. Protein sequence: CASSVRDGFYKQYF.

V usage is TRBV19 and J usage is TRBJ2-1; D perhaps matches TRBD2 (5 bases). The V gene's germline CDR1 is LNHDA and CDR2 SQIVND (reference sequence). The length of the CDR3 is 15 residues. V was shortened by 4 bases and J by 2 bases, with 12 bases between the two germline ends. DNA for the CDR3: TGTGCCAGTAGTACTAAAGACTATCCCTACAATGAGCAGTTCTTC. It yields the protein CASSTKDYPYNEQFF.

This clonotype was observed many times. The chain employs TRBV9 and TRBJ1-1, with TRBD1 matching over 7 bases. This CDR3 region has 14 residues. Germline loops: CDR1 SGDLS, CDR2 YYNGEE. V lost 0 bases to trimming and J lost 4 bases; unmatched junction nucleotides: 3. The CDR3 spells CASSVEQGGTEAFF. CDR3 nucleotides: TGTGCCAGCAGCGTAGAGCAGGGGGGCACTGAAGCTTTCTTT.

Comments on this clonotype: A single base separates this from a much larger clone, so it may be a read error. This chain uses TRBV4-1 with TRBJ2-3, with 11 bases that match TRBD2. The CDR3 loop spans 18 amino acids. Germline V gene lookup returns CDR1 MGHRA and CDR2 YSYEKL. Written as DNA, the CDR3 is TGCGCCAGCAGCCAAGACCCCAGTACTAGCGGGGGCACAGCTACGCAGTATTTT. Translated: CASSQDPSTSGGTATQYF.

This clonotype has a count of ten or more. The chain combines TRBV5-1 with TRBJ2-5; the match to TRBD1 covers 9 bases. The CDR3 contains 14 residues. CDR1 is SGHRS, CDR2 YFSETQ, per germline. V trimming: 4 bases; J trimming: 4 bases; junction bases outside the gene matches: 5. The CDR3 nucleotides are TGCGCCAGCAGCCTGGGACAGGGACGAGAGACCCAGTACTTC. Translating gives CASSLGQGRETQYF.

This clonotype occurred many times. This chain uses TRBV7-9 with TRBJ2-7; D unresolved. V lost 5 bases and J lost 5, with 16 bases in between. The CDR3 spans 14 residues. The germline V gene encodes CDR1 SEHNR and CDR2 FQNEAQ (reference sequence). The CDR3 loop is CASSVALTRDEQYF. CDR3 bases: TGTGCCAGCAGCGTCGCGCTGACTCGAGACGAGCAGTACTTC.

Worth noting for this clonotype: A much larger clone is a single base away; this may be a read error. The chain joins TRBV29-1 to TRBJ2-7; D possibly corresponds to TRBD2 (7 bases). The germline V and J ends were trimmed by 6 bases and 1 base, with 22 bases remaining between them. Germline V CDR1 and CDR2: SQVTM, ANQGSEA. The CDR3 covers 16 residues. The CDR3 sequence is CSVRGGGGAGSYEQYF. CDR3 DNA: TGCAGCGTGAGGGGGGGGGGCGGAGCGGGATCCTACGAGCAGTACTTC.

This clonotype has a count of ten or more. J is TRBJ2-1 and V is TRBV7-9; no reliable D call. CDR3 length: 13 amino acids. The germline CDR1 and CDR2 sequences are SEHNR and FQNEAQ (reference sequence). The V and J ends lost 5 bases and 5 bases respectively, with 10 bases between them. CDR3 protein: CASSRPANNEQFF. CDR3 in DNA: TGTGCCAGCAGCCGGCCTGCTAACAATGAGCAGTTCTTC.

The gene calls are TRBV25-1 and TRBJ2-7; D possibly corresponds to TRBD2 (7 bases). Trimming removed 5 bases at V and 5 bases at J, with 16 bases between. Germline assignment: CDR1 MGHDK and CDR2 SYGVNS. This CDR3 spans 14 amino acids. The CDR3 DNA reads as TGTGCCAGCAGTTTTAAGGGGGGGATCAACGAGCAGTACTTC. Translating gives CASSFKGGINEQYF.

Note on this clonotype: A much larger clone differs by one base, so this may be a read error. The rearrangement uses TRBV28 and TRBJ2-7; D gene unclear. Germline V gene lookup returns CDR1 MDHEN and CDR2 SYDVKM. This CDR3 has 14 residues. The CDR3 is CASSLWAGTYVQYF. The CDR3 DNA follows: TGTGCCAGCAGTTTGTGGGCAGGCACCTACGTGCAGTACTTC.

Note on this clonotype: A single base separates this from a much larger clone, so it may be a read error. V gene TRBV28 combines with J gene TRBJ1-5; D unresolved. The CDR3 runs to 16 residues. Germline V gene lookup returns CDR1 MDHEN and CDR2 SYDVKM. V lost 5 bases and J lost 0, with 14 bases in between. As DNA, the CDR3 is TGTGCCAGCAGTCCGCAGACGGTGTATAGCAATCAGCCCCAGCATTTT. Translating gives CASSPQTVYSNQPQHF.

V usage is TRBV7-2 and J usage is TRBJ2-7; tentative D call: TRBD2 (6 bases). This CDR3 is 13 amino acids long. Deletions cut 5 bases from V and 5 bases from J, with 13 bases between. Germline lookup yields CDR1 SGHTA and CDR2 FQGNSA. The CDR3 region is CASSPTSLHEQYF. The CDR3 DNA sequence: TGTGCCAGCAGCCCAACTAGCCTCCACGAGCAGTACTTC.

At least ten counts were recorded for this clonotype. The CDR3 DNA reads as TGTGCCAGCAGCTTAGTCTCAGAGAACACTGAAGCTTTCTTT. It translates to CASSLVSENTEAFF. This chain joins TRBV7-9 and TRBJ1-1, with D unclear. V shed 1 base and J shed 1 base, with 7 bases lying between them. CDR1 is SEHNR, CDR2 FQNEAQ, per germline (reference sequence). This CDR3 has 14 residues. Complete variable domain (other parts from reference TRBV7-9 and TRBJ1-1): DTGVSQNPRHKITKRGQNVTFRCDPISEHNRLYWYRQTLGQGPEFLTYFQNEAQLEKSRLLSDRFSAERPKGSFSTLEIQRTEQGDSAMYLCASSLVSENTEAFFGQGTRLTVV.

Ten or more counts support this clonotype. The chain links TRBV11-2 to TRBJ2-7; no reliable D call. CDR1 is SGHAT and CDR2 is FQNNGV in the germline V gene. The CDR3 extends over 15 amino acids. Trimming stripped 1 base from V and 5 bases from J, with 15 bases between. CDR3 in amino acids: CASSLVSGAGDEQYF. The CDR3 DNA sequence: TGTGCCAGCAGCTTAGTTTCAGGAGCCGGTGACGAGCAGTACTTC.

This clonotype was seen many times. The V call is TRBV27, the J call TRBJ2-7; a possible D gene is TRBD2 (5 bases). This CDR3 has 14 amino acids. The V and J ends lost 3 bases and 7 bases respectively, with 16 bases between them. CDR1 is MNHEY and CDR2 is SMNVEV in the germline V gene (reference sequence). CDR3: CASSFVKGGSEQYF. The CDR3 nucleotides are TGTGCCAGCAGTTTTGTGAAGGGCGGGTCTGAGCAGTACTTC.

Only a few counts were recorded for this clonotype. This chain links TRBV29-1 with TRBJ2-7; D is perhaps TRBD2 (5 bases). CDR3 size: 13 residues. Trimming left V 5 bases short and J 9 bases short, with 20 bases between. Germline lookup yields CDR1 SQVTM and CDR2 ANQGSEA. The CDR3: CSVIESRTLRQYF. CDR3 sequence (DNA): TGCAGCGTTATAGAAAGCAGGACTTTAAGGCAGTACTTC.

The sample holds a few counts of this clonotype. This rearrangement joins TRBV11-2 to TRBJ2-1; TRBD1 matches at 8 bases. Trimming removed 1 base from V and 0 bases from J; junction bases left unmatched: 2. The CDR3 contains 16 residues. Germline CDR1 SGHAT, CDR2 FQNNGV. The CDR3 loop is CASSLGQGSSYNEQFF. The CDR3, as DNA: TGTGCCAGCAGCTTAGGACAGGGGAGCTCCTACAATGAGCAGTTCTTC.

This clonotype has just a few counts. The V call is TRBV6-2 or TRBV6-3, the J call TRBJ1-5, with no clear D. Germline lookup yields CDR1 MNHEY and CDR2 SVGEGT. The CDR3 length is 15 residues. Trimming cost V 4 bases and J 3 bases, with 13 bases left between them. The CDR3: CASSSKSVYNQPQHF. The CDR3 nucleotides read TGTGCCAGCAGTTCCAAAAGTGTCTACAATCAGCCCCAGCATTTT.

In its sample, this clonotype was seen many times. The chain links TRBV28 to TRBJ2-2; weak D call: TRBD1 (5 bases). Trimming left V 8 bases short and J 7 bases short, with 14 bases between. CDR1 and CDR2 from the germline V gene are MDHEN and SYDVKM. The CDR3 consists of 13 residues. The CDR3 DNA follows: TGTGCCAGCGGATACAGGTTTGGCGGGGAGCTGTTTTTT. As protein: CASGYRFGGELFF.

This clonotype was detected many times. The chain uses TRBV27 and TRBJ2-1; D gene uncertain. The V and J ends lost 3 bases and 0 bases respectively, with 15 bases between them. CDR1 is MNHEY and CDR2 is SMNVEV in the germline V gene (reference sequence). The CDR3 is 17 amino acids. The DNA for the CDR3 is TGTGCCAGCAGTTTCTTTCCCACAGATTACTCCTACAATGAGCAGTTCTTC. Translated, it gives CASSFFPTDYSYNEQFF.

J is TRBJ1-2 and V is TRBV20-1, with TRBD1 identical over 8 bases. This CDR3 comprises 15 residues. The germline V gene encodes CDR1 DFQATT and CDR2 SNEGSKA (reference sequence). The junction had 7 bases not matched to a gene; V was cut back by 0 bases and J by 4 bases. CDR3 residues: CSARDRDRRVYGYTF. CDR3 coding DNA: TGCAGTGCTAGAGATAGGGACAGGCGGGTCTATGGCTACACCTTC.

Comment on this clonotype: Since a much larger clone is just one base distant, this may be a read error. The CDR3 sequence: CASREGQGNGYTF. In nucleotides, the CDR3 is TGTGCCAGCAGAGAGGGACAGGGCAATGGCTACACCTTC. This rearrangement joins TRBV6-6 to TRBJ1-2; 9 positions agree with TRBD1. The CDR3 has 13 amino acids. With V trimmed by 6 bases and J by 6 bases, 5 bases remained unmatched. Germline CDR1 is MNHNY and CDR2 is SVGAGI (reference sequence).

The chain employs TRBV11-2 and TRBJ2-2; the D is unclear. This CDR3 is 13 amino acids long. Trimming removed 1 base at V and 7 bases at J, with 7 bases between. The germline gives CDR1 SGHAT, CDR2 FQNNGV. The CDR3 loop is CASSLGHDGELFF. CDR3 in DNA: TGTGCCAGCAGCTTAGGGCATGACGGGGAGCTGTTTTTT. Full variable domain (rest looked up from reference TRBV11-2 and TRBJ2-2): EAGVAQSPRYKIIEKRQSVAFWCNPISGHATLYWYQQILGQGPKLLIQFQNNGVVDDSQLPKDRFSAERLKGVDSTLKIQPAKLEDSAVYLCASSLGHDGELFFGEGSRLTVL.

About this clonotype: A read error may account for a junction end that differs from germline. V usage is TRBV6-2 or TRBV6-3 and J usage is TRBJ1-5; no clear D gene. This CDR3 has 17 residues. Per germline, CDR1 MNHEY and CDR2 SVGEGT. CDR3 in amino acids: CASSYSFDPYSNQPPHF. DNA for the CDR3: TGTGCCAGCAGTTACTCCTTTGACCCATATAGCAATCAGCCCCCGCATTTT.